The 19 T cell receptor beta chains below were found in one sample sequenced in a study of T cells expressing NK-cell markers. No DNA is given; TCRdb re-called the 5' RACE reads and lists each CDR3 protein once. The sample has around 110,000 distinct CDR3 sequences; the top ten hold around 20%. The sequenced material came from blood T cells: a sorted CD56 or NKG2C T cell subset, CD4+ or CD8+ T cells, or bulk PBMC T cells (not recorded which). These receptors all stem from a woman between 18 and 75 years old in good health.

V gene TRBV11-2 combines with J gene TRBJ2-1; no DNA is available, so the TRBD2 call from TCRdb remains unchecked. Germline CDR1 is SGHAT and CDR2 is FQNNGV. The CDR3 is 14 amino acids. This CDR3 reads CASTDLSGTNEQFF.

V and J are TRBV19 and TRBJ2-7. The CDR3 spans 13 residues. CDR1 and CDR2 (germline): LNHDA, SQIVND (reference sequence). The CDR3 spells CASSDINSYEQYF. Filled out from reference TRBV19 and TRBJ2-7, the complete variable domain reads DGGITQSPKYLFRKEGQNVTLSCEQNLNHDAMYWYRQDPGQGLRLIYYSQIVNDFQKGDIAEGYSVSREKKESFPLTVTSAQKNPTAFYLCASSDINSYEQYFGPGTRLTVT.

V gene TRBV20-1 combines with J gene TRBJ2-3. Germline lookup yields CDR1 DFQATT and CDR2 SNEGSKA (reference sequence). This CDR3 comprises 14 residues. The CDR3: CSASSRASTDTQYF.

The rearrangement uses TRBV6-5 and TRBJ2-7; the TCRdb D gene call, TRBD1, has no DNA to confirm it. CDR1 is MNHEY and CDR2 is SVGAGI in the germline V gene. This CDR3 has 15 amino acids. This CDR3 is CASSYSRQGANEQYF.

The rearrangement uses TRBV29-1 and TRBJ2-2. This CDR3 is 13 amino acids long. Germline CDR1 SQVTM, CDR2 ANQGSEA. CDR3 sequence reads: CSVGARNTGELFF.

The chain uses TRBV29-1 and TRBJ2-2; the TCRdb call, TRBD1, lacks DNA for checking. The germline V gene has CDR1 SQVTM and CDR2 ANQGSEA. The length of the CDR3 is 14 residues. CDR3 sequence reads: CSVDDGQGSGELFF.

CDR3 sequence: CAIKLLLANEQFF. The chain employs TRBV28 and TRBJ2-1; with no DNA, the TCRdb D assignment of TRBD2 cannot be verified. The CDR3 sequence is 13 residues long. Germline V gene lookup returns CDR1 MDHEN and CDR2 SYDVKM.

The genes are TRBV4-1 and TRBJ2-7; the D call of TRBD2 rests on TCRdb alone, since no DNA is present to check it. The germline V gene has CDR1 MGHRA and CDR2 YSYEKL. The length of the CDR3 is 15 residues. The CDR3 reads CASSHLAGGSYEQYF.

The gene calls are TRBV12-3 or TRBV12-4 and TRBJ2-3; TCRdb names TRBD2, which stays unverified in the absence of DNA. This CDR3 is 14 amino acids long. The CDR3 loop reads CASSYLAGGDTQYF.

This rearrangement joins TRBV29-1 to TRBJ2-5; the TRBD2 assignment by TCRdb is unverifiable without DNA. This CDR3 comprises 13 residues. The germline CDR1 and CDR2 sequences are SQVTM and ANQGSEA. This CDR3 reads CSVETPAQETQYF.

The V and J genes are TRBV27 and TRBJ2-7; TCRdb's D call of TRBD2 is untestable without DNA. The germline CDR1 and CDR2 sequences are MNHEY and SMNVEV (reference sequence). CDR3 length equals 15 residues. The CDR3 region is CASSLGLANPYEQYF.

The V call is TRBV6-2 or TRBV6-3, the J call TRBJ2-7; there is no DNA to check the TCRdb D call of TRBD2. CDR1 and CDR2 (germline): MNHEY, SVGEGT. The CDR3 runs 14 residues. CDR3: CASSYTSGSYEQYF.

CDR3 loop: CASSSDISKYNEQFF. The chain is built from TRBV6-5 and TRBJ2-1; with no DNA, the TCRdb D assignment of TRBD1 cannot be verified. Germline-derived CDR1 and CDR2 are MNHEY and SVGAGI. The CDR3 has 15 residues.

This chain joins TRBV29-1 and TRBJ2-1. CDR3 size: 14 residues. From germline, CDR1 is SQVTM and CDR2 ANQGSEA. The CDR3 reads CSVESGRADNEQFF.

The chain couples TRBV2 to TRBJ1-1. The CDR3 contains 14 residues. Germline CDR1 SNHLY, CDR2 FYNNEI. Here the CDR3 reads CASSDVFANTEAFF.

The chain combines TRBV29-1 with TRBJ2-7. The germline CDR1 and CDR2 sequences are SQVTM and ANQGSEA. The CDR3 spans 12 residues. CDR3: CSALTGPYEQYF.

The gene calls are TRBV29-1 and TRBJ2-1; as DNA is missing, the TRBD1 call by TCRdb cannot be tested. The length of the CDR3 is 14 residues. Germline values: CDR1 SQVTM, CDR2 ANQGSEA. The CDR3 is CSVPGQGPNNEQFF.

The chain couples TRBV5-5 to TRBJ2-7. Germline CDR1 is SGHKS and CDR2 is YYEKEE (reference sequence). There are 14 residues in the CDR3. The CDR3 is CASSFTDITYEQYF. Combining the CDR3 with reference TRBV5-5 and TRBJ2-7 gives the whole variable domain DAGVTQSPTHLIKTRGQQVTLRCSPISGHKSVSWYQQVLGQGPQFIFQYYEKEERGRGNFPDRFSARQFPNYSSELNVNALLLGDSALYLCASSFTDITYEQYFGPGTRLTVT.

The chain combines TRBV7-7 with TRBJ2-5; the TCRdb call, TRBD1, lacks DNA for checking. The CDR3 runs 14 residues. Looked up from germline, CDR1 is SSHAT and CDR2 is FNYEAQ (reference sequence). The CDR3 reads CASSFGTGLETQYF.